Presented here are 22 T cell receptor beta chains from one specimen sequenced in a study of long-term antiretroviral therapy in people with HIV. Version v3.0 of the immunoSEQ assay was performed at survey level. Produced via immunoSEQ multiplex PCR; TCRdb's table is partial and in-frame only. The sample carries 18,000 or so clones, 91% recorded once. The input for sequencing was unsorted PBMCs, taken 3 years after starting antiretroviral therapy. The source of these receptors is a man aged 45-65 years with HIV.

V is TRBV5-4 and J is TRBJ2-2; possibly TRBD1 for D (6 bases). Deletions cut 5 bases from V and 0 bases from J, with 8 bases between. Germline V gives CDR1 SGHNT, CDR2 YYREEE (reference sequence). The CDR3 runs to 14 residues. The CDR3 DNA sequence: TGTGCCAGCAGGACAGGCCCGAACACCGGGGAGCTGTTTTTT. It codes for CASRTGPNTGELFF.

The chain joins TRBV5-1 to TRBJ2-7; D unresolved. The germline gives CDR1 SGHRS, CDR2 YFSETQ. V lost 4 bases to trimming and J lost 5 bases, with 16 bases between them. CDR3 size: 14 residues. CDR3 sequence: CASSPNLRIDEQYF. The CDR3 DNA reads TGCGCCAGCAGCCCAAACTTACGGATCGACGAGCAGTACTTC.

The chain is built from TRBV27 and TRBJ2-7; D is uncertain. V shed 0 bases and J shed 5 bases, with 8 bases lying between them. CDR3 length: 13 amino acids. The V gene's germline CDR1 is MNHEY and CDR2 SMNVEV (reference sequence). The CDR3 here is CASSLSDENEQYF. The DNA of the CDR3 is TGTGCCAGCAGTTTATCGGACGAGAACGAGCAGTACTTC.

In this sample, this clone turned up once. This rearrangement joins TRBV7-9 to TRBJ2-7, with a weak D call TRBD1 (5 bases). V was clipped by 5 bases and J by 0 bases, with 11 bases between them. CDR1 and CDR2 (germline): SEHNR, FQNEAQ (reference sequence). The CDR3 contains 14 residues. The CDR3 protein is CASSGAASSYEQYF. The CDR3 DNA sequence: TGTGCCAGCAGCGGGGCCGCCAGCTCCTACGAGCAGTACTTC. Based on the CDR3 plus reference TRBV7-9 and TRBJ2-7, the full variable domain is DTGVSQNPRHKITKRGQNVTFRCDPISEHNRLYWYRQTLGQGPEFLTYFQNEAQLEKSRLLSDRFSAERPKGSFSTLEIQRTEQGDSAMYLCASSGAASSYEQYFGPGTRLTVT.

The chain combines TRBV7-2 with TRBJ1-2; D remains ambiguous. The CDR3 extends over 13 amino acids. Looked up from germline, CDR1 is SGHTA and CDR2 is FQGNSA. With 3 bases removed from V and 2 bases from J, the gap between germline ends came to 7 bases. The CDR3 coding sequence is TGTGCCAGCAGCTTTTTTTCAAACTATGGCTACACCTTC. Protein: CASSFFSNYGYTF.

The chain recombines TRBV7-8 with TRBJ2-7, with TRBD1 as a possible D gene (5 bases). This CDR3 region has 15 residues. Germline V gene data show CDR1 as SGHVS and CDR2 as FQNEAQ. Trimming removed 1 base at V and 0 bases at J, with 10 bases between. The CDR3 region is CASSLGGQSSYEQYF. CDR3 coding DNA: TGTGCCAGCAGCTTAGGGGGCCAGAGCTCCTACGAGCAGTACTTC.

The CDR3 nucleotides are TGTGCCAGTAGTCCTCGTTTTGAGGCTTACGAGCAGTACTTC. It is translated as CASSPRFEAYEQYF. The chain is built from TRBV19 and TRBJ2-7; no firm D call. The germline V and J ends were trimmed by 5 bases and 4 bases, with 15 bases remaining between them. The CDR3 runs 14 residues. Germline V gene sequence: CDR1 LNHDA, CDR2 SQIVND (reference sequence).

This rearrangement joins TRBV7-8 to TRBJ2-2; 9 bases fit TRBD1. CDR1 and CDR2 (germline): SGHVS, FQNEAQ. CDR3 length: 15 residues. V trimming: 6 bases; J trimming: 9 bases; junction bases outside the gene matches: 11. As DNA, the CDR3 is TGTGCCAGCAGACCGACAGGGGGGACGGTCCGGGAGCTGTTTTTT. Its protein product is CASRPTGGTVRELFF.

This clone appeared a few times. The chain carries TRBV27 and TRBJ1-1, with a tentative D call TRBD1 (5 bases). The V gene lost 4 bases and the J gene lost 3 bases, with 12 bases spanning the gap. The CDR3 is 14 amino acids. The germline CDR1 and CDR2 sequences are MNHEY and SMNVEV (reference sequence). The CDR3 nucleotides read TGTGCCAGCAGTTGGGGGGGGGTTGACACTGAAGCTTTCTTT. Encoded protein: CASSWGGVDTEAFF.

The genes are TRBV2 and TRBJ2-3; TRBD2 is a possible D gene (5 bases). The germline V gene encodes CDR1 SNHLY and CDR2 FYNNEI. V was pared by 7 bases and J by 4 bases, with 15 bases between. The CDR3 covers 14 residues. The CDR3 reads CASTKEASSDTQYF. Here the CDR3 DNA reads TGTGCCAGCACAAAGGAGGCGTCGTCAGATACGCAGTATTTT. The full variable domain, completed using reference TRBV2 and TRBJ2-3, is EPEVTQTPSHQVTQMGQEVILRCVPISNHLYFYWYRQILGQKVEFLVSFYNNEISEKSEIFDDQFSVERPDGSNFTLKIRSTKLEDSAMYFCASTKEASSDTQYFGPGTRLTVL.

The chain carries TRBV4-1 and TRBJ2-1; no clear D. V was pared by 4 bases and J by 0 bases, with 13 bases between. Germline CDR1 reads MGHRA; CDR2 reads YSYEKL. CDR3 length equals 16 residues. The CDR3: CASSPGSSSSYNEQFF. The CDR3 DNA follows: TGCGCCAGCAGCCCGGGTAGTTCCAGCTCCTACAATGAGCAGTTCTTC.

This clone occurred once. The V call is TRBV19, the J call TRBJ2-1; a weak D match, TRBD2 (6 bases). The CDR3 length is 12 residues. CDR1 and CDR2 from the germline V gene are LNHDA and SQIVND (reference sequence). Trimming took off 5 bases at V and 9 bases at J, with 11 bases between the two ends. CDR3: CASSPVGGEQFF. The CDR3 DNA reads TGTGCCAGTAGTCCTGTGGGGGGTGAGCAGTTCTTC.

This clone has only a few counts. The chain is built from TRBV10-2 and TRBJ2-3; the D is unclear. Trimming took off 5 bases at V and 2 bases at J, with 5 bases between the two ends. The CDR3 loop spans 12 amino acids. The germline V gene encodes CDR1 WSHSY and CDR2 SAAADI. The CDR3 is CASSLLTDTQYF. The DNA for the CDR3 is TGCGCCAGCAGTCTTCTCACAGATACGCAGTATTTT.

This sequence joins TRBV29-1 and TRBJ2-3; the D call may be TRBD1 or TRBD2 (6 bases each). The V and J ends lost 2 bases and 1 base respectively, with 10 bases between them. This CDR3 is 14 amino acids long. Germline V lookup: CDR1 SQVTM, CDR2 ANQGSEA. This CDR3 is CSVESGAGTDTQYF. CDR3 bases: TGCAGCGTTGAATCGGGGGCCGGCACAGATACGCAGTATTTT.

J is TRBJ1-2 and V is TRBV5-6; no firm D call. Looked up from germline, CDR1 is SGHDT and CDR2 is YYEEEE. The CDR3 has 13 residues. Trimming removed 0 bases from V and 2 bases from J, with 5 bases in between. CDR3 sequence (DNA): TGTGCCAGCAGCTTGGGCGCGAACTATGGCTACACCTTC. Its protein product is CASSLGANYGYTF.

The chain couples TRBV18 to TRBJ1-1; D is uncertain. CDR3 length: 16 residues. Germline V CDR1 and CDR2: KGHSH, LQKENI. Trimming shortened V by 4 bases and J by 1 base, and 16 bases separated the two germline ends. CDR3 sequence (DNA): TGTGCCAGCTCACTCGACGGGGAATTGGGGAACACTGAAGCTTTCTTT. Translating it yields CASSLDGELGNTEAFF.

The genes are TRBV9 and TRBJ1-2; TRBD1 aligns across 12 bases. Trimming cost V 3 bases and J 8 bases; bases outside gene matches: 2. This CDR3 has 13 amino acids. CDR1 and CDR2 from the germline V gene are SGDLS and YYNGEE. DNA of the CDR3: TGTGCCAGCAGCGCAGGGACAGGGGGCGGCTACACCTTC. Translating gives CASSAGTGGGYTF. Looking up the rest from reference TRBV9 and TRBJ1-2 gives the full variable domain: DSGVTQTPKHLITATGQRVTLRCSPRSGDLSVYWYQQSLDQGLQFLIQYYNGEERAKGNILERFSAQQFPDLHSELNLSSLELGDSALYFCASSAGTGGGYTFGSGTRLTVV.

V is TRBV19 and J is TRBJ2-1; the D call may be TRBD1 or TRBD2 (6 bases each). Between the trimmed V and J ends, which lost 11 bases and 5 bases, there was a span of 25 bases. The CDR3 totals 16 residues. Germline V gene lookup returns CDR1 LNHDA and CDR2 SQIVND (reference sequence). In DNA form, the CDR3 reads TGTGCCTCCTCCTATAGGGGGGCAGTCAACAACAATGAGCAGTTCTTC. Amino acid sequence: CASSYRGAVNNNEQFF.

This chain connects TRBV5-5 to TRBJ2-7; D possibly corresponds to TRBD2 (5 bases). There are 15 residues in the CDR3. CDR1 and CDR2 from the germline V gene are SGHKS and YYEKEE (reference sequence). The germline V and J ends were trimmed by 3 bases and 0 bases, with 13 bases remaining between them. CDR3 protein: CASSWTERRSYEQYF. The CDR3 nucleotides are TGTGCCAGCAGCTGGACTGAGCGTCGCTCCTACGAGCAGTACTTC.

This clone was picked up a small number of times. The rearrangement joins TRBV28 to TRBJ1-5, with D uncertain. The CDR3 totals 15 residues. The germline V and J ends were trimmed by 3 bases and 3 bases, with 12 bases remaining between them. Germline values: CDR1 MDHEN, CDR2 SYDVKM. CDR3 in amino acids: CASSFDDTYNQPQHF. The CDR3 DNA reads TGTGCCAGCAGTTTCGACGACACTTACAATCAGCCCCAGCATTTT.

This chain links TRBV5-1 with TRBJ1-5, with 11 positions matching TRBD1. In germline, CDR1 is SGHRS, CDR2 YFSETQ. Germline trimming cut 2 bases from V and 4 bases from J; bases unmatched to any gene: 8. This CDR3 spans 17 amino acids. DNA of the CDR3: TGCGCCAGCAGCTTAGGACAGGGGGCGCCTTGGAATCAGCCCCAGCATTTT. Amino acids: CASSLGQGAPWNQPQHF.

The sample holds a few counts of this clone. This chain uses TRBV30 with TRBJ1-1; 7 bases align to TRBD1. V gave up 1 base and J gave up 1 base; unmatched junction bases: 6. The CDR3 contains 15 residues. The germline CDR1 and CDR2 sequences are GTSNPN and SVGIG (reference sequence). CDR3 sequence reads: CAWSASDRTNTEAFF. The CDR3 DNA is TGTGCCTGGAGTGCGTCGGACAGGACGAACACTGAAGCTTTCTTT.